The 8 T cell receptor beta chains below come from one sample, sequenced in a study of blood T cell repertoires in COVID-19. Produced via immunoSEQ multiplex PCR; TCRdb's table is partial and in-frame only. The sample lists 200,000 to 250,000 clones; roughly 80% were seen once. The sample was PBMCs or T cells enriched from blood (not recorded which). The receptors originated from a man in his sixties who had recovered from COVID-19.

This chain uses TRBV6-1 with TRBJ1-3; 12 bases map to TRBD1. The CDR3 totals 16 residues. Per germline, CDR1 MNHNS and CDR2 SASEGT. The junction had 2 bases not matched to a gene; V was cut back by 4 bases and J by 1 base. The CDR3 loop is CASSGDRGRSGNTIYF. The CDR3 bases are TGTGCCAGCAGTGGGGACAGGGGGCGATCTGGAAACACCATATATTTT.

This clone was recorded a few times. The J gene is TRBJ2-1, the V gene TRBV3-1 (or the pseudogene TRBV3-2); the match to TRBD2 covers 13 bases. V lost 5 bases to trimming and J lost 5 bases; unmatched junction nucleotides: 6. Germline assignment: CDR1 LGHDT and CDR2 YNNKEL (reference sequence). The CDR3 runs to 16 residues. The CDR3 bases are TGTGCCAGCAGCTTCAGACTAGCGGGGGGCCACAATGAGCAGTTCTTC. Its translation is CASSFRLAGGHNEQFF.

The V gene is TRBV29-1, the J gene TRBJ1-2; 9 bases are shared with TRBD1. Trimming cost V 7 bases and J 7 bases; bases outside gene matches: 10. The V gene's germline CDR1 is SQVTM and CDR2 ANQGSEA. This CDR3 region has 13 residues. The DNA for the CDR3 is TGCAGCGGGCGGGACAGGGCGGTAGGTGGCTACACCTTC. Translating gives CSGRDRAVGGYTF.

The genes are TRBV7-8 and TRBJ1-2; tentative D call: TRBD1 (5 bases). V lost 5 bases, J lost 6 bases, and 19 bases lay in between. Germline values: CDR1 SGHVS, CDR2 FQNEAQ. This CDR3 is 15 amino acids long. CDR3 sequence reads: CASSPRSGSRNGYTF. The DNA of the CDR3 is TGTGCCAGCAGCCCACGATCAGGGTCTAGAAATGGCTACACCTTC.

For this clone: The sample holds other DNA sequences that translate to the same CDR3. V usage is TRBV19 and J usage is TRBJ2-1; a possible D gene is TRBD1 (6 bases). Germline assignment: CDR1 LNHDA and CDR2 SQIVND (reference sequence). This CDR3 is built from 15 residues. Deletions cut 5 bases from V and 0 bases from J, with 11 bases between. CDR3 nucleotides: TGTGCCAGTAGTCCCGGACAGTCCTCCTACAATGAGCAGTTCTTC. The encoded protein is CASSPGQSSYNEQFF.

Points on this clone: Relative to the germline gene, one junction end is altered; a read error may explain this. The rearrangement joins TRBV7-7 to TRBJ2-5; 8 nucleotides align to TRBD1. Germline CDR1 SSHAT, CDR2 FNYEAQ (reference sequence). The CDR3 is 15 residues long. The DNA for the CDR3 is TGTGCTAGCAGCCGCGACAGGGGCCCCCAAGAGACCCAGTACTTC. Amino acids: CASSRDRGPQETQYF.

CDR3 nucleotide sequence: TGTGCCAGCAGTACAACTGGGACAGGGGACCAGCCCCAGCATTTT. Protein: CASSTTGTGDQPQHF. The chain combines TRBV6-5 with TRBJ1-5; 10 nucleotides agree with TRBD1. This CDR3 comprises 15 residues. Losses at the gene ends were 5 bases for V and 7 bases for J; bases not matched to a gene: 8. The germline CDR1 and CDR2 sequences are MNHEY and SVGAGI.

The chain has TRBV19 and TRBJ2-2; TRBD1 might be the D (6 bases). The V gene lost 6 bases and the J gene lost 5 bases, with 13 bases spanning the gap. Germline loops: CDR1 LNHDA, CDR2 SQIVND (reference sequence). The CDR3 length is 14 residues. The chain's CDR3 is CASRQGVGTGELFF. CDR3 bases: TGTGCCAGTAGACAGGGCGTAGGAACCGGGGAGCTGTTTTTT.